This section outlines one T cell receptor beta chain sequence together with its context. Its antigen is still unknown. CDR3 size: 14 residues. The V and J ends lost 1 base and 11 bases respectively, with 15 bases between them. Per the germline V gene, CDR1 is MGHDK and CDR2 is SYGVNS. Patients chosen for sequencing had shown CD8+CD57+ cell expansion by flow cytometry. This specimen comes from a study of CD8+CD57+ T cells in acquired aplastic anemia. Study overall: The average for DNA from sorted CD4+ and CD8+ cells was roughly 3 ug. Study results and limitations: Patients did not significantly differ from controls in CD8+ Simpson's diversity. Roughly 31 CD8+ CDR3 sequences were shared between patients and controls.

Researchers used genomic DNA as the template to profile TCR beta VDJ and CDR3. TCRdb analysed the reads with MiXCR anew, one entry per CDR3 protein. The sample yields just over 450,000 distinct CDR3 sequences, 25% to 40% seen once. The sequenced sample was sorted CD4+, CD8+, or CD8+CD57+ T cells (not recorded which) from PBMCs. The clonotype comes from a human donor with aplastic anemia. This chain joins TRBV25-1 and TRBJ1-5, with D uncertain. CDR3 residues: CASSESLAGETQHF. Here the CDR3 DNA reads TGTGCCAGCAGTGAATCACTAGCGGGAGAGACCCAGCATTTT. Looking up the rest from reference TRBV25-1 and TRBJ1-5 gives the full variable domain: EADIYQTPRYLVIGTGKKITLECSQTMGHDKMYWYQQDPGMELHLIHYSYGVNSTEKGDLSSESTVSRIRTEHFPLTLESARPSHTSQYLCASSESLAGETQHFGDGTRLSIL.